The 25 T cell receptor beta chains given below trace back to one sample, sequenced in a study of identical twins (dated by TCRdb to 2016 to 2017). The library was produced with 5' RACE. Sequencing was carried out with an Illumina HiSeq 2000. TCRdb's own reprocessing of the public reads used fastp at Q25 and MiXCR and kept productive beta chains. Identical CDR3 proteins give one entry, which carries the most common genes and DNA. This sample has about 150,000 distinct CDR3 sequences in its table, and approximately 3.5% of those were observed once. Around 8.1% of the sample rests with the top ten. Material: memory T cells sorted from blood. The cell subset or site label for this specimen denotes: CD45RO+ enriched T cells. Receptors were obtained from a man between 18 and 29 years old in good health.

This clonotype was seen many times. CDR3 sequence (DNA): TGTGCCAGCAGTTCGGACAGGGAGGACAATGAGCAGTTCTTC. It specifies CASSSDREDNEQFF. This sequence joins TRBV6-2 or TRBV6-3 and TRBJ2-1; the match to TRBD1 covers 8 bases. The germline CDR1 and CDR2 sequences are MNHEY and SVGEGT. The CDR3 runs to 14 residues. Trimming removed 4 bases from V and 5 bases from J; junction bases left unmatched: 4.

This clonotype was picked up many times. The chain is built from TRBV20-1 and TRBJ1-5; a weak D match, TRBD1 (5 bases). Trimming stripped 6 bases from V and 8 bases from J, with 11 bases between. Germline CDR1 reads DFQATT; CDR2 reads SNEGSKA (reference sequence). The CDR3 is 11 residues long. The CDR3 bases are TGCAGTGCAGGGGATTCGGAGCCCCAGCATTTT. Its translation is CSAGDSEPQHF.

There are many counts of this clonotype. V and J are TRBV5-5 and TRBJ2-2; D is unclear. In germline, CDR1 is SGHKS, CDR2 YYEKEE (reference sequence). V was clipped by 2 bases and J by 6 bases, with 5 bases between them. CDR3 length: 12 amino acids. DNA for the CDR3: TGTGCCAGCAGCTTCCTGGCCGGGGAGCTGTTTTTT. It is translated as CASSFLAGELFF.

At least ten counts were recorded for this clonotype. The chain is built from TRBV6-1 and TRBJ2-5; 9 nucleotides agree with TRBD1. This CDR3 is built from 14 residues. Germline trimming cut 11 bases from V and 5 bases from J; bases unmatched to any gene: 12. The V gene's germline CDR1 is MNHNS and CDR2 SASEGT. The CDR3 here is CAAGEGTGSETQYF. CDR3 coding DNA: TGTGCCGCAGGGGAAGGGACAGGGAGTGAGACCCAGTACTTC.

In regard to this clonotype: With a much larger clone just one base away, this may be a read error. The V call is TRBV6-1, the J call TRBJ2-6; the D is unclear. Between the trimmed V and J ends, which lost 2 bases and 16 bases, there was a span of 15 bases. The CDR3 consists of 13 residues. Germline V gene lookup returns CDR1 MNHNS and CDR2 SASEGT. In DNA form, the CDR3 reads TGTGCCAGCAGTGAAATATCTCTAGGTTCGCTGACTTTC. This sequence encodes CASSEISLGSLTF.

This clonotype was recorded at least ten times. The chain is built from TRBV7-6 and TRBJ2-7, with D possibly matching TRBD2 (5 bases). The germline V gene encodes CDR1 SGHVS and CDR2 FNYEAQ. V was pared by 4 bases and J by 6 bases, with 13 bases between. This CDR3 is built from 13 residues. The CDR3 region is CASSSTLEGEQYF. The CDR3 coding sequence is TGTGCCAGCAGCTCAACCCTCGAGGGCGAGCAGTACTTC.

This clonotype was counted ten times or more. J is TRBJ2-1 and V is TRBV20-1, with D perhaps matching TRBD1 or TRBD2 (7 bases each). Per germline, CDR1 DFQATT and CDR2 SNEGSKA (reference sequence). CDR3 length: 14 residues. Trimming removed 6 bases at V and 2 bases at J, with 14 bases between. CDR3 sequence (DNA): TGCAGTGCCAGGGGAGGGGGCGCCTACAATGAGCAGTTCTTC. Translating gives CSARGGGAYNEQFF.

This clonotype was observed a few times. V usage is TRBV5-1 and J usage is TRBJ2-5, with a possible D match to TRBD1 (6 bases). CDR1 and CDR2 from the germline V gene are SGHRS and YFSETQ. This CDR3 is 13 amino acids long. V dropped 5 bases and J dropped 4 bases, with 12 bases sitting between them. CDR3 sequence: CASSPRGRETQYF. The CDR3 DNA reads as TGCGCCAGCAGTCCCAGGGGTCGAGAGACCCAGTACTTC.

This clonotype was detected many times. The chain recombines TRBV6-2 or TRBV6-3 with TRBJ2-2, with TRBD2 matching over 10 bases. The CDR3 is 14 amino acids. Losses at the gene ends were 11 bases for V and 2 bases for J; bases not matched to a gene: 5. Germline V gene sequence: CDR1 MNHEY, CDR2 SVGEGT. The CDR3 DNA sequence: TGTGCCGGAAGGACTAGCGGAAACACCGGGGAGCTGTTTTTT. Amino acid sequence: CAGRTSGNTGELFF.

This clonotype was recorded many times. V gene TRBV10-3 combines with J gene TRBJ2-2, with 10 bases fitting TRBD2. V lost 0 bases and J lost 0; bases outside the gene matches: 1. In germline, CDR1 is ENHRY, CDR2 SYGVKD. The CDR3 is 17 residues long. Written as DNA, the CDR3 is TGTGCCATCAGTGAGTCCGGACTAGCGGCGAACACCGGGGAGCTGTTTTTT. Its protein product is CAISESGLAANTGELFF.

This clonotype was counted ten times or more. The rearrangement uses TRBV7-9 and TRBJ1-1; no reliable D call. Trimming took 3 bases from V and 11 from J, leaving 10 bases between them. Germline V lookup: CDR1 SEHNR, CDR2 FQNEAQ (reference sequence). There are 11 residues in the CDR3. CDR3 residues: CASSFKTMAFF. The CDR3 DNA reads as TGTGCCAGCAGCTTTAAGACTATGGCTTTCTTT.

This clonotype has at least ten counts. The chain has TRBV20-1 and TRBJ2-3, with 15 nucleotides matching TRBD2. The CDR3 contains 16 residues. V lost 5 bases and J lost 0; bases outside the gene matches: 3. Looked up from germline, CDR1 is DFQATT and CDR2 is SNEGSKA (reference sequence). CDR3 protein: CSAGTSGRTSTDTQYF. Here the CDR3 DNA reads TGCAGTGCTGGGACTAGCGGGAGGACTAGCACAGATACGCAGTATTTT.

This clonotype was recorded many times. The CDR3: CASTLLAGELFAFF. In nucleotides, the CDR3 is TGTGCCAGCACTCTACTAGCGGGAGAATTATTCGCGTTCTTC. V and J are TRBV4-2 and TRBJ2-1; 11 bases agree with TRBD2. V was clipped by 7 bases and J by 15 bases; unmatched bases: 14. This CDR3 has 14 amino acids. In germline, CDR1 is LGHNA, CDR2 YNFKEQ.

This clonotype has at least ten counts. The chain combines TRBV5-6 with TRBJ2-1; D possibly corresponds to TRBD2 (6 bases). The CDR3 has 12 residues. V shed 5 bases and J shed 10 bases, with 13 bases lying between them. CDR1 and CDR2 (germline): SGHDT, YYEEEE. CDR3 sequence (DNA): TGTGCCAGCAGACAAACTAGCCGCGAGCAGTTCTTC. The encoded protein is CASRQTSREQFF. Complete variable domain (other parts from reference TRBV5-6 and TRBJ2-1): DAGVTQSPTHLIKTRGQQVTLRCSPKSGHDTVSWYQQALGQGPQFIFQYYEEEERQRGNFPDRFSGHQFPNYSSELNVNALLLGDSALYLCASRQTSREQFFGPGTRLTVL.

This clonotype was counted at least ten times. The chain recombines TRBV7-2 with TRBJ1-5, with a possible D match to TRBD1 (6 bases). Germline loops: CDR1 SGHTA, CDR2 FQGNSA. CDR3 length: 14 amino acids. V lost 1 base and J 11 bases, leaving 15 bases between the germline ends. CDR3: CASSLGRGHPTQHF. The CDR3 nucleotides are TGTGCCAGCAGCTTAGGCCGGGGACATCCAACCCAGCATTTT.

In its sample, this clonotype was seen once. V is TRBV7-3 and J is TRBJ2-5, with D perhaps assigned TRBD1 or TRBD2 (6 bases each). This CDR3 has 15 residues. V was clipped by 5 bases and J by 1 base, with 14 bases between them. Germline V gene lookup returns CDR1 SGHTA and CDR2 FQGTGA. The CDR3 loop reads CASSLRGLGQETQYF. CDR3 DNA sequence: TGTGCCAGCAGCCTCCGGGGGCTAGGCCAAGAGACCCAGTACTTC.

This clonotype was observed at least ten times. The chain recombines TRBV4-1 with TRBJ2-5; maybe TRBD1 (5 bases). The CDR3 totals 14 residues. V gave up 3 bases and J gave up 5 bases, with 13 bases separating them. The germline gives CDR1 MGHRA, CDR2 YSYEKL. The CDR3 spells CASSQSQGRETQYF. As DNA, the CDR3 is TGCGCCAGCAGCCAGAGCCAGGGTCGGGAGACCCAGTACTTC.

This clonotype was counted many times. The chain joins TRBV20-1 to TRBJ2-5, with D possibly called TRBD1 or TRBD2 (5 bases each). The CDR3 is 14 amino acids. The V and J ends lost 0 bases and 2 bases respectively, with 10 bases between them. Germline loops: CDR1 DFQATT, CDR2 SNEGSKA (reference sequence). The CDR3 region is CSARDLGVQETQYF. CDR3 in DNA: TGCAGTGCTAGAGATTTGGGGGTTCAAGAGACCCAGTACTTC.

The table lists this clonotype with many counts. The rearrangement joins TRBV20-1 to TRBJ2-7; D is uncertain. Trimming removed 0 bases from V and 2 bases from J, with 8 bases in between. Germline CDR1 reads DFQATT; CDR2 reads SNEGSKA (reference sequence). The CDR3 length is 13 residues. The CDR3 loop reads CSARDLITYEQYF. CDR3 bases: TGCAGTGCTAGAGATCTTATTACCTACGAGCAGTACTTC.

This clonotype was seen many times. V gene TRBV5-6 combines with J gene TRBJ2-3, with D possibly TRBD2 on 6 matching bases. CDR3 length: 14 amino acids. The V gene's germline CDR1 is SGHDT and CDR2 YYEEEE. V gave up 6 bases and J gave up 7 bases, with 18 bases separating them. The CDR3 bases are TGTGCCAGCAACTCAATTGCGGGGTTATATACGCAGTATTTT. This sequence encodes CASNSIAGLYTQYF.

This clonotype appeared many times. This chain uses TRBV6-1 with TRBJ1-1, with D hard to call. The CDR3 runs to 15 residues. The germline V gene encodes CDR1 MNHNS and CDR2 SASEGT. With 5 bases removed from V and 5 bases from J, the gap between germline ends came to 18 bases. The CDR3 DNA reads TGTGCCAGCAGTCCCGGAATTGCTTGGGGAACTGAAGCTTTCTTT. Protein product: CASSPGIAWGTEAFF.

The table lists this clonotype with many counts. V and J are TRBV7-8 and TRBJ1-5, with TRBD1 matching 11 bases. CDR1 and CDR2 (germline): SGHVS, FQNEAQ. This CDR3 is 17 amino acids long. J was trimmed by 1 base and V by 5 bases; bases with no gene match: 7. The CDR3 DNA reads as TGTGCCAGCAGCCGAGGACAGGGGGCGCCGAGCAATCAGCCCCAGCATTTT. This gives the protein CASSRGQGAPSNQPQHF.

This clonotype was found a few times. The junction departs from germline at one end; a sequencing error may be responsible. The chain recombines TRBV20-1 with TRBJ2-7; no definite D call. The CDR3 spans 14 residues. CDR1 DFQATT and CDR2 SNEGSKA come from the germline V gene (reference sequence). The CDR3 nucleotides read TGCAGTGCTAGAGTTTTGTCTGAGACCTATGAGCAGTACTTC. It translates to CSARVLSETYEQYF.

The sample holds many counts of this clonotype. The J gene is TRBJ2-1, the V gene TRBV20-1; D may be TRBD1 (5 bases). Germline V CDR1 and CDR2: DFQATT, SNEGSKA (reference sequence). Trimming pared 4 bases from V and 6 bases from J, leaving 16 bases between. The CDR3 has 14 amino acids. The CDR3 loop is CSATATAKANEQFF. In nucleotides, the CDR3 is TGCAGTGCTACGGCGACAGCCAAGGCCAATGAGCAGTTCTTC.

The chain recombines TRBV3-1 with TRBJ2-2; 7 bases map to TRBD2. This CDR3 spans 16 amino acids. Losses at the gene ends were 4 bases for V and 5 bases for J; bases not matched to a gene: 10. Germline V CDR1 and CDR2: LGHDT, YNNKEL (reference sequence). The DNA for the CDR3 is TGTGCCAGCAGCCCTAGTGTACTAGCGAGAACCGGGGAGCTGTTTTTT. Translation gives CASSPSVLARTGELFF.